The rows below give T cell receptor beta chains drawn from one sample of a study of CD8 T cells in Susac syndrome. From the immunoSEQ multiplex PCR reads, TCRdb called clonotypes with MiXCR, one entry per CDR3 protein. The sample has about 190,000 distinct CDR3 sequences; roughly 92% are singletons. Material: CD4+ T cells from PBMCs. The source of these receptors is a human donor in good health. Both conserved end residues are part of each CDR3. D genes are given only for firm matches. Size tells how often a clone was seen (once, few, many) or the class of an expanded clone, and some rows leave it out.

v_gene: TRBV29-1; j_gene: TRBJ1-5; abundance: NA; len: 15; d_gene: TRBD1; CDR3nt: TGCAGCGTCCTAATCCAGGGGGTCGGCAATCAGCCCCAGCATTTT; CDR3aa: CSVLIQGVGNQPQHF
v_gene: TRBV28; j_gene: TRBJ2-3; abundance: NA; len: 14; d_gene: TRBD1; CDR3nt: TGTGCCAGCACCACAGGGGGCGGGACAGATACGCAGTATTTT; CDR3aa: CASTTGGGTDTQYF
v_gene: TRBV5-1; j_gene: TRBJ1-3; abundance: once; len: 14; d_gene: TRBD1; CDR3nt: TGCGCCAGCAGCTTGGTGGGACAGGGCGACACCATATATTTT; CDR3aa: CASSLVGQGDTIYF
v_gene: TRBV19; j_gene: TRBJ1-6; abundance: NA; len: 16; d_gene: NA; CDR3nt: TGTGCCAGTAGTATACGGGAGGCTGCAGGAAATTCACCCCTCCACTTT; CDR3aa: CASSIREAAGNSPLHF
v_gene: TRBV5-1; j_gene: TRBJ2-5; abundance: NA; len: 15; d_gene: TRBD1; CDR3nt: TGCGCCAGCAGCTTGGGGACAGGGTTTCAAGAGACCCAGTACTTC; CDR3aa: CASSLGTGFQETQYF
v_gene: TRBV20-1; j_gene: TRBJ1-2; abundance: NA; len: 14; d_gene: NA; CDR3nt: TGCAGTGCTTCGGGGGACGGCGGTATAGGGGGCTACACCTTC; CDR3aa: CSASGDGGIGGYTF
v_gene: TRBV27; j_gene: TRBJ2-7; abundance: NA; len: 15; d_gene: NA; CDR3nt: TGTGCCAGCAGTTTATACCAGGGCAGCTCCTACGAGCAGTACTTC; CDR3aa: CASSLYQGSSYEQYF
v_gene: TRBV11-2; j_gene: TRBJ2-1; abundance: NA; len: 14; d_gene: NA; CDR3nt: TGTGCCAGCAGCTTAGTGGGGAGAAACAATGAGCAGTTCTTC; CDR3aa: CASSLVGRNNEQFF
v_gene: TRBV7-9; j_gene: TRBJ1-2; abundance: once; len: 16; d_gene: TRBD1; CDR3nt: TGTGCCAGCAGCAGTAGAGGACAGGGGGCTGGCTATGGCTACACCTTC; CDR3aa: CASSSRGQGAGYGYTF
v_gene: TRBV9; j_gene: TRBJ2-7; abundance: NA; len: 15; d_gene: TRBD2; CDR3nt: TGTGCCAGCAGCGTTTCAGCGGGGGAATTCTACGAGCAGTACTTC; CDR3aa: CASSVSAGEFYEQYF
v_gene: TRBV15; j_gene: TRBJ1-3; abundance: NA; len: 16; d_gene: NA; CDR3nt: TGTGCCACCAGCAGAGATCCGGGGCTATCAGGAAACACCATATATTTT; CDR3aa: CATSRDPGLSGNTIYF
v_gene: TRBV28; j_gene: TRBJ1-2; abundance: few; len: 13; d_gene: TRBD1; CDR3nt: TGTGCCAGTACCTTGACAGGGGACTATGGCTACACCTTC; CDR3aa: CASTLTGDYGYTF
v_gene: TRBV11-1; j_gene: TRBJ2-6; abundance: NA; len: 15; d_gene: NA; CDR3nt: TGTGCCAGCAGCCATTCGGGCTCTGGGGCCAACGTCCTGACTTTC; CDR3aa: CASSHSGSGANVLTF
v_gene: TRBV7-9; j_gene: TRBJ1-2; abundance: NA; len: 14; d_gene: TRBD1; CDR3nt: TGTGCCAGCAGTCCAGGGACAGCCTACTATGGCTACACCTTC; CDR3aa: CASSPGTAYYGYTF
v_gene: TRBV3-1; j_gene: TRBJ1-6; abundance: NA; len: 17; d_gene: NA; CDR3nt: TGTGCCAGCAGCCAAGATCGCGCCAGTTTAGCACTTTCACCCCTCCACTTT; CDR3aa: CASSQDRASLALSPLHF
v_gene: TRBV2; j_gene: TRBJ1-3; abundance: NA; len: 12; d_gene: NA; CDR3nt: TGTGCCAGGAGGGCGCCTGGAAACACCATATATTTT; CDR3aa: CARRAPGNTIYF
v_gene: TRBV5-1; j_gene: TRBJ1-4; abundance: NA; len: 14; d_gene: NA; CDR3nt: TGCGCCAGCAGCGACGCCGGGTCTGGAGAAAAACTGTTTTTT; CDR3aa: CASSDAGSGEKLFF
v_gene: TRBV4-3; j_gene: TRBJ1-1; abundance: NA; len: 13; d_gene: NA; CDR3nt: TGCGCCAGCAGCCAAGAAGGGGACACTGAAGCTTTCTTT; CDR3aa: CASSQEGDTEAFF
v_gene: TRBV6-2/TRBV6-3; j_gene: TRBJ2-1; abundance: NA; len: 13; d_gene: NA; CDR3nt: TGTGCCAGCACCCTGACACTGTACAATGAGCAGTTCTTC; CDR3aa: CASTLTLYNEQFF
v_gene: TRBV12-3/TRBV12-4; j_gene: TRBJ2-5; abundance: NA; len: 16; d_gene: NA; CDR3nt: TGTGCCAGCAGTTTACGGGGAGAAAGACGGGGGACGACCCAGTACTTC; CDR3aa: CASSLRGERRGTTQYF
v_gene: TRBV14; j_gene: TRBJ2-3; abundance: NA; len: 15; d_gene: TRBD1; CDR3nt: TGTGCCAGCAGCATTTGGACAGGGAGCACAGATACGCAGTATTTT; CDR3aa: CASSIWTGSTDTQYF
v_gene: TRBV5-6; j_gene: TRBJ1-2; abundance: NA; len: 14; d_gene: NA; CDR3nt: TGTGCCAGCAGCTCCGCGGGGGGGGTCTATGGCTACACCTTC; CDR3aa: CASSSAGGVYGYTF
v_gene: TRBV6-2/TRBV6-3; j_gene: TRBJ1-2; abundance: NA; len: 13; d_gene: NA; CDR3nt: TGTGCCAGCAGTTATTCCCTAAACTATGGCTACACCTTC; CDR3aa: CASSYSLNYGYTF
v_gene: TRBV2; j_gene: TRBJ1-4; abundance: NA; len: 14; d_gene: NA; CDR3nt: TGTGCCAGCAACTACAGGGCTCTTAATGAAAAACTGTTTTTT; CDR3aa: CASNYRALNEKLFF
v_gene: TRBV2; j_gene: TRBJ2-5; abundance: once; len: 14; d_gene: NA; CDR3nt: TGTGCCAGCAGTGAAGGAGGCGGTTCGCGGACCCAGTACTTC; CDR3aa: CASSEGGGSRTQYF
v_gene: TRBV6-2/TRBV6-3; j_gene: TRBJ1-5; abundance: NA; len: 21; d_gene: NA; CDR3nt: TGTGCCAGCAGTTCCCAGGGGTTCCAGGCAGACCTCTGGAATAGCAATCAGCCCCAGCATTTT; CDR3aa: CASSSQGFQADLWNSNQPQHF
v_gene: TRBV18; j_gene: TRBJ1-4; abundance: NA; len: 11; d_gene: NA; CDR3nt: TGTGCCAGCTCACTTGAGGAAAAACTGTTTTTT; CDR3aa: CASSLEEKLFF
v_gene: TRBV27; j_gene: TRBJ2-7; abundance: NA; len: 12; d_gene: NA; CDR3nt: TGTGCCAGCAGGAGACAGGGAGGCGAGCAGTACTTC; CDR3aa: CASRRQGGEQYF
v_gene: TRBV5-4; j_gene: TRBJ2-5; abundance: NA; len: 14; d_gene: NA; CDR3nt: TGTGCCAGCAGCAGGCTAGGAAAGCAAGAGACCCAGTACTTC; CDR3aa: CASSRLGKQETQYF
v_gene: TRBV2; j_gene: TRBJ2-2; abundance: once; len: 15; d_gene: TRBD1; CDR3nt: TGTGCCAGCACCCGAGGGACAGCGAACACCGGGGAGCTGTTTTTT; CDR3aa: CASTRGTANTGELFF
v_gene: TRBV3-1; j_gene: TRBJ2-1; abundance: NA; len: 11; d_gene: NA; CDR3nt: TGTGCCAGCAGCCAAGGCTTTAGTTGGTTCTTC; CDR3aa: CASSQGFSWFF
v_gene: TRBV27; j_gene: TRBJ1-1; abundance: NA; len: 14; d_gene: TRBD1; CDR3nt: TGTGCCAGCAGTCCACAGGGGAGATCTAGTGAAGCTTTCTTT; CDR3aa: CASSPQGRSSEAFF